This T cell receptor beta chain was identified during a study of Ad26.COV2.S vaccination and SARS-CoV-2 variants. Treatment in this sample: roughly 19 received Ad26.COV2.S at low or high dose, single or two shots; 5 received placebo; per-sample allocation not given. Sampling happened 63 days after the first vaccine or placebo injection. The sample came from a Boston adult aged 18-55 years. About this clone: Its specificity is unknown.

Using immunoSEQ multiplex PCR, the repertoire was profiled, and TCRdb retains in-frame clones only, with some absent. The table shows roughly 300,000 clones, with 88% occurring only once. General study points: After vaccination, substantial breadth of spike-specific CD8+ and CD4+ responses was reported.

The clonotype comes from a person aged 18-65 years who received the Ad26.COV2.S COVID-19 vaccine or a placebo. The sample in question was peripheral blood, obtained in a trial of Ad26.COV2.S vaccine versus placebo.

This chain's CDR3 is CASRGPGDGYTF. CDR3 nucleotide sequence: TGTGCCAGCAGGGGACCTGGCGATGGCTACACCTTC. The chain is built from TRBV25-1 and TRBJ1-2; D may be TRBD1 (5 bases). CDR3 length: 12 residues. V was cut by 6 bases and J by 6 bases, with 11 bases left in between. Per germline, CDR1 MGHDK and CDR2 SYGVNS.